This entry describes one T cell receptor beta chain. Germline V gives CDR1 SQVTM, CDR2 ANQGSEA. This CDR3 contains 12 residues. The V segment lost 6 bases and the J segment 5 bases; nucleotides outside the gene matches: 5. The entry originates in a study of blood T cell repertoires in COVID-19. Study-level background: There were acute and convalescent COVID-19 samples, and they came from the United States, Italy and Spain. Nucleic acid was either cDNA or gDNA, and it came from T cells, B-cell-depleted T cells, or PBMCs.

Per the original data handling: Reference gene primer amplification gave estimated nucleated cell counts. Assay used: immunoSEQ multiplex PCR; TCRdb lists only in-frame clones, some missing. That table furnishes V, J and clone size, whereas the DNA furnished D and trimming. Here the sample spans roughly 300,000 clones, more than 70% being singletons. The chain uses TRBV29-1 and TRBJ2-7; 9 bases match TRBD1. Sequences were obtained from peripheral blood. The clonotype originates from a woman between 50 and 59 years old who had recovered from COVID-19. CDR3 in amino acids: CSVGTGQDEQYF. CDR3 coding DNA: TGCAGCGTGGGGACAGGGCAAGACGAGCAGTACTTC.